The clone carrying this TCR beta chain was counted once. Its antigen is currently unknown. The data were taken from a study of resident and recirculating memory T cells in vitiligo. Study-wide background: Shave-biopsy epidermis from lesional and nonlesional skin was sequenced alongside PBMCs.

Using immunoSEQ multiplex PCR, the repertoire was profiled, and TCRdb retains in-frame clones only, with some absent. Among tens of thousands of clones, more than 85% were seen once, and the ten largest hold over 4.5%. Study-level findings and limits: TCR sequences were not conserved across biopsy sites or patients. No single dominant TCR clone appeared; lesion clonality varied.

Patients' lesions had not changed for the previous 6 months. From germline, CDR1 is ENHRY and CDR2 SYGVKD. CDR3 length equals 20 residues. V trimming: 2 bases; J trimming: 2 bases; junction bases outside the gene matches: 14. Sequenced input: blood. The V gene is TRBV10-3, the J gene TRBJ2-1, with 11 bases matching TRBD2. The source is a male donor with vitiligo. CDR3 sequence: CAISETTGLAGRTAYNEQFF. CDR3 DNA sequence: TGTGCCATCAGTGAGACGACTGGACTAGCGGGCCGGACAGCCTACAATGAGCAGTTCTTC.